This T cell receptor beta chain was identified in a study of blood T cell repertoires in COVID-19. Original analysis: Amplification from reference gene primers served as the basis for estimated nucleated cell counts. Data came from immunoSEQ multiplex PCR; TCRdb stores just in-frame clones and leaves some out. For V, J and clone size, that table is used; D and trimming come from the DNA. The data contain tens of thousands of clones, roughly 90% of them seen just once; the ten biggest clones take up 28%. V lost 2 bases, J lost 7 bases, and 15 bases lay in between. Germline CDR1 reads PRHDT; CDR2 reads FYEKMQ (reference sequence). The CDR3 is 15 amino acids.

This chain links TRBV13 with TRBJ2-1, with D perhaps TRBD1 (6 bases). The material sequenced was peripheral blood. This TCR came from a woman aged 80 or over with acute or convalescent COVID-19. In DNA, the CDR3 is TGTGCCAGCAGCTTACAGGGGCAAATCCGAAATGAGCAGTTCTTC. It yields the protein CASSLQGQIRNEQFF.